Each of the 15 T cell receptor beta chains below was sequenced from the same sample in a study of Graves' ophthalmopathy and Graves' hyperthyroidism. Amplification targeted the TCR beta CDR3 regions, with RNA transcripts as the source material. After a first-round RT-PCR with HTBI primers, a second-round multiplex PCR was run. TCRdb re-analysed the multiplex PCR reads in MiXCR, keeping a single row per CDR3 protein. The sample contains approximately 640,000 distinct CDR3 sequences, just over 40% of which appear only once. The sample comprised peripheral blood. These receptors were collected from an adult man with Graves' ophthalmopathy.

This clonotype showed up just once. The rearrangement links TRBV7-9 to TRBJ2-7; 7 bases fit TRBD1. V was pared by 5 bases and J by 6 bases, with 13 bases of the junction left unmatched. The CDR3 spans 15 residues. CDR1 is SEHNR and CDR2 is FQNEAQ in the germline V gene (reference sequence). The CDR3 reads CASSASRDSRPEQYF. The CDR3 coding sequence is TGTGCCAGCAGCGCCAGCCGGGACAGCAGACCCGAGCAGTACTTC.

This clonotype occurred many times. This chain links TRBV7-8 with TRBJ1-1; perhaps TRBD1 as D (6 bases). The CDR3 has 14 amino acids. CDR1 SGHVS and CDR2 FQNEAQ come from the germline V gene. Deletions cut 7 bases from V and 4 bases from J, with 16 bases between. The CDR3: CASKDRPRGTEAFF. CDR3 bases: TGTGCCAGCAAGGACAGACCGAGAGGCACTGAAGCTTTCTTT.

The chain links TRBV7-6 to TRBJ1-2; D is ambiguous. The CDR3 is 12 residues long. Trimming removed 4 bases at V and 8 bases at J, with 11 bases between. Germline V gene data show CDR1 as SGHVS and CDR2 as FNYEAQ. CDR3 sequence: CASSYGVSGYTF. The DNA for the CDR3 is TGTGCCAGCAGCTATGGGGTGTCGGGCTACACCTTC. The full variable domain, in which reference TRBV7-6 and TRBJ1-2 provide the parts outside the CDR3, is GAGVSQSPRYKVTKRGQDVALRCDPISGHVSLYWYRQALGQGPEFLTYFNYEAQQDKSGLPNDRFSAERPEGSISTLTIQRTEQRDSAMYRCASSYGVSGYTFGSGTRLTVV.

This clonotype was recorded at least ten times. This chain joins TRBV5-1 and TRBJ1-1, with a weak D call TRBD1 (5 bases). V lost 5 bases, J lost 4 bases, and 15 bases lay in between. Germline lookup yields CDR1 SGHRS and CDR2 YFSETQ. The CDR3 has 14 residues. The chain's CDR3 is CASRPGGDLTEAFF. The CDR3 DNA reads TGCGCCAGCAGACCCGGAGGGGACCTCACTGAAGCTTTCTTT.

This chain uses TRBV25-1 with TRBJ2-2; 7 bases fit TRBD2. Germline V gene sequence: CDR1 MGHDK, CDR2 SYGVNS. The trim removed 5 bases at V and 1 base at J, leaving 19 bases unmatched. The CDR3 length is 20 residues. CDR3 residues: CASSPLGGLAEGMNTGELFF. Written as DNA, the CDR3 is TGTGCCAGCAGTCCCCTGGGAGGGCTAGCGGAAGGGATGAACACCGGGGAGCTGTTTTTT.

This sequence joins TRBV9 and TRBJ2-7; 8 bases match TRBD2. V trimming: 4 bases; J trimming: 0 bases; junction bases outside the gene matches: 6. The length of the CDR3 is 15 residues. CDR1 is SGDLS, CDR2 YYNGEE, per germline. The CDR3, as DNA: TGTGCCAGCAGCCCACCGGGGGGGGCCTCCTACGAGCAGTACTTC. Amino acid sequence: CASSPPGGASYEQYF.

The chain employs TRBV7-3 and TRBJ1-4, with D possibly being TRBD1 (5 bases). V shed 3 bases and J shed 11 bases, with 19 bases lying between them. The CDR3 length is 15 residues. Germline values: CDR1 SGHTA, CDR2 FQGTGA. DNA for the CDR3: TGTGCCAGCAGCTTCCGGGGCAGCGGAGAGACCAAACTGTTTTTT. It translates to CASSFRGSGETKLFF.

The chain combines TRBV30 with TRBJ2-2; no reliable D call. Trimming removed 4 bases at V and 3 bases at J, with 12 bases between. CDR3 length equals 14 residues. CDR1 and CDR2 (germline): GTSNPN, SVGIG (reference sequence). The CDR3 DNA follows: TGTGCCTGGACTAGGGTTTCTTACACCGGGGAGCTGTTTTTT. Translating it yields CAWTRVSYTGELFF. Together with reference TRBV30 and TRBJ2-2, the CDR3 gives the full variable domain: SQTIHQWPATLVQPVGSPLSLECTVEGTSNPNLYWYRQAAGRGLQLLFYSVGIGQISSEVPQNLSASRPQDRQFILSSKKLLLSDSGFYLCAWTRVSYTGELFFGEGSRLTVL.

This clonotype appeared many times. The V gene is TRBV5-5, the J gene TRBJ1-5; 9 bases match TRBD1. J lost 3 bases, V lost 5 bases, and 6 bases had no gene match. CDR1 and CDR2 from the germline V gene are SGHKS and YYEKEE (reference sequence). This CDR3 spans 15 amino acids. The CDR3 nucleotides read TGTGCCAGCAGATCAACAGGGGGCCCCAATCAGCCCCAGCATTTT. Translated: CASRSTGGPNQPQHF.

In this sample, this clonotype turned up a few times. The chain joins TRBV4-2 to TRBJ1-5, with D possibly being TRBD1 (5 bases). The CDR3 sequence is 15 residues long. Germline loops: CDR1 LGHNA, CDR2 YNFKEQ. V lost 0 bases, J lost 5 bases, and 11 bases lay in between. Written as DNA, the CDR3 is TGTGCCAGCAGCCAAGATGACAGTGGAGATCAGCCCCAGCATTTT. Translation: CASSQDDSGDQPQHF.

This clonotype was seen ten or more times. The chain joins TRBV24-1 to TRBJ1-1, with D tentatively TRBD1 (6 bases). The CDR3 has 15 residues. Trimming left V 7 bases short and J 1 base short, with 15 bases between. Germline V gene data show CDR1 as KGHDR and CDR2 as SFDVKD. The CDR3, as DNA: TGTGCCACCAGCGCGTCGGTAGGGGGGAACACTGAAGCTTTCTTT. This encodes CATSASVGGNTEAFF.

The CDR3 coding sequence is TGTGCCAGCAGCTTGGTTTGGGACAATAACTATGGCTACACCTTC. The encoded protein is CASSLVWDNNYGYTF. The V gene is TRBV5-5, the J gene TRBJ1-2, with D maybe TRBD1 (6 bases). The CDR3 consists of 15 residues. Germline V CDR1 and CDR2: SGHKS, YYEKEE (reference sequence). V lost 0 bases and J lost 1, with 10 bases in between.

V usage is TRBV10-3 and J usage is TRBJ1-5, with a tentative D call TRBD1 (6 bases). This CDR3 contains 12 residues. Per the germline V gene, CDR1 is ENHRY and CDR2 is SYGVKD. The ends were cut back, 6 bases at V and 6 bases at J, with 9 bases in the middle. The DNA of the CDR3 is TGTGCCATCAGGGGGGCCGGTCAGCCCCAGCATTTT. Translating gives CAIRGAGQPQHF.

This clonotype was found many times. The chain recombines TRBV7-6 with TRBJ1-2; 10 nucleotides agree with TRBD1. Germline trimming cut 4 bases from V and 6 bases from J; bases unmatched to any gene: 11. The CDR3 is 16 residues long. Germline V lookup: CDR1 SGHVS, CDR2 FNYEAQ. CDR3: CASSSYESGTGDGYTF. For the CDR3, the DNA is TGTGCCAGCAGCTCCTACGAATCGGGGACAGGGGATGGCTACACCTTC. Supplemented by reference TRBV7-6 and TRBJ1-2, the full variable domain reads GAGVSQSPRYKVTKRGQDVALRCDPISGHVSLYWYRQALGQGPEFLTYFNYEAQQDKSGLPNDRFSAERPEGSISTLTIQRTEQRDSAMYRCASSSYESGTGDGYTFGSGTRLTVV.

Here the CDR3 DNA reads TGCGCCAGCAGCTTGTACAGGGTGGGGACTGAAGCTTTCTTT. Protein sequence: CASSLYRVGTEAFF. V gene TRBV5-1 combines with J gene TRBJ1-1; a possible D gene is TRBD1 (6 bases). V was cut by 1 base and J by 5 bases, with 12 bases left in between. The CDR3 runs to 14 residues. The germline V gene has CDR1 SGHRS and CDR2 YFSETQ.